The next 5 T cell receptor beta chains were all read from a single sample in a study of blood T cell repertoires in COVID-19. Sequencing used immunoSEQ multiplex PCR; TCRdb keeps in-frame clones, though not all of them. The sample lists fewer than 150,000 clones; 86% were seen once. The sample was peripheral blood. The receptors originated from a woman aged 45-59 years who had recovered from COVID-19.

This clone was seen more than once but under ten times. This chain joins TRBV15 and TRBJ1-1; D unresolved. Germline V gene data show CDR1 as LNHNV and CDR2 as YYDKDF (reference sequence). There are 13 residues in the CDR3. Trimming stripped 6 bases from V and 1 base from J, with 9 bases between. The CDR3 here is CATSPVRNTEAFF. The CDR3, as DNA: TGTGCCACCAGTCCTGTTCGGAACACTGAAGCTTTCTTT.

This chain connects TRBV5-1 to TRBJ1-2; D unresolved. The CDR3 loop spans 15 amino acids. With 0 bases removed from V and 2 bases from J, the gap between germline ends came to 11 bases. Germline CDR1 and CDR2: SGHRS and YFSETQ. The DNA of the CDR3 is TGCGCCAGCAGCTTGGCGGGGATCCCCAACTATGGCTACACCTTC. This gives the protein CASSLAGIPNYGYTF.

The CDR3 spells CASSQALAGNFYEQYF. The CDR3 DNA reads TGCGCCAGCAGCCAGGCGCTAGCGGGTAATTTCTACGAGCAGTACTTC. V gene TRBV4-1 combines with J gene TRBJ2-7, with 8 bases aligning to TRBD2. CDR1 and CDR2 (germline): MGHRA, YSYEKL. The CDR3 totals 16 residues. Losses at the gene ends were 3 bases for V and 3 bases for J; bases not matched to a gene: 10.

CDR3 coding DNA: TGTGCCAGCAGCTTAGAGGGGGCGCTTAACACTGAAGCTTTCTTT. Translating it yields CASSLEGALNTEAFF. The V and J genes are TRBV7-9 and TRBJ1-1; 7 positions match TRBD1. Germline CDR1 SEHNR, CDR2 FQNEAQ (reference sequence). V dropped 1 base and J dropped 2; count of bases not matched to a gene: 4. The CDR3 is made up of 15 amino acids. Drawing the rest from reference TRBV7-9 and TRBJ1-1, the complete variable domain is DTGVSQNPRHKITKRGQNVTFRCDPISEHNRLYWYRQTLGQGPEFLTYFQNEAQLEKSRLLSDRFSAERPKGSFSTLEIQRTEQGDSAMYLCASSLEGALNTEAFFGQGTRLTVV.

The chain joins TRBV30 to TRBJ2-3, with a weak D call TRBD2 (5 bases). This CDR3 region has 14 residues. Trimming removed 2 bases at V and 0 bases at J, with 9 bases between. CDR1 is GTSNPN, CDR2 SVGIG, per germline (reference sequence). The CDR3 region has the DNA TGTGCCTGGAGTCGAGGGATTAGCACAGATACGCAGTATTTT. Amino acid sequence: CAWSRGISTDTQYF.